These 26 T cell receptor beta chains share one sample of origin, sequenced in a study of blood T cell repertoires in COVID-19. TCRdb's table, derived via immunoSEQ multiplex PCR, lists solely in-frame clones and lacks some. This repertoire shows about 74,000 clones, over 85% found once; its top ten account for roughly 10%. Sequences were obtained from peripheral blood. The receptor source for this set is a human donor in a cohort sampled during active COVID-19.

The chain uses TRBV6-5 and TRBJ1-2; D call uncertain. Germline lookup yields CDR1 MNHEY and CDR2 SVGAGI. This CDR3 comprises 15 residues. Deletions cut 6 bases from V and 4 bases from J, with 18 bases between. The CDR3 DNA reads TGTGCCAGCAGCCAAGGACTGTTTACATCCTATGGCTACACCTTC. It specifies CASSQGLFTSYGYTF.

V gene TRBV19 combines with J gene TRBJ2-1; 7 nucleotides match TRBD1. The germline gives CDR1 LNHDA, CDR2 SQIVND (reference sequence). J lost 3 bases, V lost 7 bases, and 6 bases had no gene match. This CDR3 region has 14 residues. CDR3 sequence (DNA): TGTGCCAGTAAGACAGGGCGGAACTACAATGAGCAGTTCTTC. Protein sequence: CASKTGRNYNEQFF. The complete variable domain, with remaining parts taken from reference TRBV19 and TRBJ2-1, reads DGGITQSPKYLFRKEGQNVTLSCEQNLNHDAMYWYRQDPGQGLRLIYYSQIVNDFQKGDIAEGYSVSREKKESFPLTVTSAQKNPTAFYLCASKTGRNYNEQFFGPGTRLTVL.

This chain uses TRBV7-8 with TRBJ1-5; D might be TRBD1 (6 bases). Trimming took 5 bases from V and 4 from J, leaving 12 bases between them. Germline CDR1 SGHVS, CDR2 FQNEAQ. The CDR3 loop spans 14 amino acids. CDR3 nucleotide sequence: TGTGCCAGCAGCCCAGGAGACAGGAATCAGCCCCAGCATTTT. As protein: CASSPGDRNQPQHF.

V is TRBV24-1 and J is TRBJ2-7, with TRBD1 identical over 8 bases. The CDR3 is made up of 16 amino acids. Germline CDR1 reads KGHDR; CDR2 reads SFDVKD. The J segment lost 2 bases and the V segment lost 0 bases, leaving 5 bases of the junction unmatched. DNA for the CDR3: TGTGCCACCAGTGATTTGCAAAGGGACAGGCCCTACGAGCAGTACTTC. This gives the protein CATSDLQRDRPYEQYF.

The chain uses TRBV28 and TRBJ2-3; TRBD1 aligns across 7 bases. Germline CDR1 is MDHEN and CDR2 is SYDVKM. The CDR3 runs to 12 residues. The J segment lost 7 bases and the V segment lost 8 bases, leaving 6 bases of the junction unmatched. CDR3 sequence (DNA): TGTGCCAGCGCGACAGGGCTTAATACGCAGTATTTT. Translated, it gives CASATGLNTQYF.

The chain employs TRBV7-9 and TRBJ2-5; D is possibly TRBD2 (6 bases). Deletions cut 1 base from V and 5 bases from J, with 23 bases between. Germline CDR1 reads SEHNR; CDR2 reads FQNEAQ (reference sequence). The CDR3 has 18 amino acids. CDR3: CASSLGGQGGRFKETQYF. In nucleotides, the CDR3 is TGTGCCAGCAGCTTAGGCGGGCAGGGAGGACGGTTCAAGGAGACCCAGTACTTC.

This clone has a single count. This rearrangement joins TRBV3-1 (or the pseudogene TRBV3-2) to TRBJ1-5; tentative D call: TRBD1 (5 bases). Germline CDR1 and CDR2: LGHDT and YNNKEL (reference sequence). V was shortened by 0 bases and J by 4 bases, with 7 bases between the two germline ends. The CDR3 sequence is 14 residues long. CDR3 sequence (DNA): TGTGCCAGCAGCCAAGATGGGGGGAATCAGCCCCAGCATTTT. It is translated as CASSQDGGNQPQHF.

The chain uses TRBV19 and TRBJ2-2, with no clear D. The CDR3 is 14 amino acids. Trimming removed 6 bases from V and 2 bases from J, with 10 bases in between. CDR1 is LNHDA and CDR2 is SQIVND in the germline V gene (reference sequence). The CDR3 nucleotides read TGTGCCAGTAGGCCCGGGTCAAACACCGGGGAGCTGTTTTTT. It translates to CASRPGSNTGELFF.

The CDR3 nucleotides are TGTGCCAGCAGCCAGGGACAGGGCATTCCTAAGGGGGAGCAGTACTTC. Residues: CASSQGQGIPKGEQYF. The chain links TRBV7-8 to TRBJ2-7, with TRBD1 identical over 9 bases. The CDR3 is made up of 16 amino acids. Germline loops: CDR1 SGHVS, CDR2 FQNEAQ. The V segment lost 5 bases and the J segment 7 bases; nucleotides outside the gene matches: 15.

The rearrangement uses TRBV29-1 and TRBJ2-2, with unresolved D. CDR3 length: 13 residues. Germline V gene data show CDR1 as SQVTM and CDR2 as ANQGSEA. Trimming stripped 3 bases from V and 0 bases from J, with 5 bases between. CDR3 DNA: TGCAGCGTTGATCTTTCGAACACCGGGGAGCTGTTTTTT. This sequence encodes CSVDLSNTGELFF.

The CDR3 sequence is CASSFNPQGAGDTQYF. In DNA form, the CDR3 reads TGTGCCAGTAGCTTTAACCCACAGGGGGCAGGAGATACGCAGTATTTT. The chain combines TRBV19 with TRBJ2-3; 9 nucleotides line up with TRBD1. CDR3 length: 16 residues. CDR1 LNHDA and CDR2 SQIVND come from the germline V gene (reference sequence). V gave up 6 bases and J gave up 5 bases; unmatched junction bases: 12. The full variable domain, its missing parts supplied by reference TRBV19 and TRBJ2-3, is DGGITQSPKYLFRKEGQNVTLSCEQNLNHDAMYWYRQDPGQGLRLIYYSQIVNDFQKGDIAEGYSVSREKKESFPLTVTSAQKNPTAFYLCASSFNPQGAGDTQYFGPGTRLTVL.

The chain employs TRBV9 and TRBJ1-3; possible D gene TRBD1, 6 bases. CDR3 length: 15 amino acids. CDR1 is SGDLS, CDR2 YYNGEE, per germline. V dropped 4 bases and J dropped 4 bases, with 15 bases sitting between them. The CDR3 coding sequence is TGTGCCAGCAGCCCTACATGGGGGCGGGGAAACACCATATATTTT. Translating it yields CASSPTWGRGNTIYF.

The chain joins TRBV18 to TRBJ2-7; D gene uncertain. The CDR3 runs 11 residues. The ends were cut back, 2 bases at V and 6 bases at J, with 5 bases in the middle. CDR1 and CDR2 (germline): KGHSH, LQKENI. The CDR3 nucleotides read TGTGCCAGCTCACCATCCGGCGAGCAGTACTTC. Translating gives CASSPSGEQYF.

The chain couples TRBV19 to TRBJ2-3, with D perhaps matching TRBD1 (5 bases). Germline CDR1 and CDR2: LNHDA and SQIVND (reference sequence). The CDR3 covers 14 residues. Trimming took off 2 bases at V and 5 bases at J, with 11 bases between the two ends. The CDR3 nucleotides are TGTGCCAGTAGTATAAGGCAGGGTATAGATACGCAGTATTTT. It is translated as CASSIRQGIDTQYF.

The CDR3 spells CASSEPPPGSYEQYF. CDR3 DNA: TGTGCCAGCAGTGAACCCCCCCCCGGGAGTTACGAGCAGTACTTC. The rearrangement uses TRBV6-1 and TRBJ2-7, with D possibly TRBD2 on 6 matching bases. V dropped 2 bases and J dropped 4 bases, with 15 bases sitting between them. The CDR3 has 15 amino acids. Germline CDR1 and CDR2: MNHNS and SASEGT.

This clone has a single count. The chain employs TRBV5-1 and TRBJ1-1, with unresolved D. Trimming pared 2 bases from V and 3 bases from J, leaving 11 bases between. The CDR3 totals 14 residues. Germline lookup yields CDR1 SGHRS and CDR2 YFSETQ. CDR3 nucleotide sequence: TGCGCCAGCAGCTTTCGAAGGGAGGACACTGAAGCTTTCTTT. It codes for CASSFRREDTEAFF.

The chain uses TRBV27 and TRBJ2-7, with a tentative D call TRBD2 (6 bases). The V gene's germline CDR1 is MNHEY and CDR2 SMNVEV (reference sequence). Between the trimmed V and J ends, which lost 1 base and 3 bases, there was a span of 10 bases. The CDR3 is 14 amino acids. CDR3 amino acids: CASSLWAGSYEQYF. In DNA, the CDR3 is TGTGCCAGCAGTTTATGGGCGGGAAGCTACGAGCAGTACTTC.

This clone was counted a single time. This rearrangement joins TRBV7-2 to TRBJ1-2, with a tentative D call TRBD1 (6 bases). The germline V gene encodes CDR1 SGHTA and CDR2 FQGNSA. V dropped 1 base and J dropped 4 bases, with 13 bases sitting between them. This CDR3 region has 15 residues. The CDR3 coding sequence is TGTGCCAGCAGCTTAGTGGGGGCGAGGAGCTATGGCTACACCTTC. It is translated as CASSLVGARSYGYTF.

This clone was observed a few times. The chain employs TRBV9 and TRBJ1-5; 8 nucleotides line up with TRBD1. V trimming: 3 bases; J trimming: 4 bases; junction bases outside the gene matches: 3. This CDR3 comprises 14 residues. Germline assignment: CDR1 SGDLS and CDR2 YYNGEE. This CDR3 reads CASSGGQGNQPQHF. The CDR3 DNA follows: TGTGCCAGCAGCGGAGGACAGGGTAATCAGCCCCAGCATTTT.

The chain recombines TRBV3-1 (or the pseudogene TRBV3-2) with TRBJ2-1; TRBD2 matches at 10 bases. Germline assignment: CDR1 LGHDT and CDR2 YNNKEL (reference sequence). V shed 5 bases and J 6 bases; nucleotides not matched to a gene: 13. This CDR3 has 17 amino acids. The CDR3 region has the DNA TGTGCCAGCAGCTCTCGACGACTAGCGGGCCCTTCCAATGAGCAGTTCTTC. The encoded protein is CASSSRRLAGPSNEQFF.

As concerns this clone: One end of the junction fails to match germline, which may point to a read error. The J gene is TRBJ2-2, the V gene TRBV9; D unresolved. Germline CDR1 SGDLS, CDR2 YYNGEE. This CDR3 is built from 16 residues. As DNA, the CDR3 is TGTGCCAGCAGCGTAGGGGCATCTCCGAATACCGGGGAGCTGTTTTTT. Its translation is CASSVGASPNTGELFF.

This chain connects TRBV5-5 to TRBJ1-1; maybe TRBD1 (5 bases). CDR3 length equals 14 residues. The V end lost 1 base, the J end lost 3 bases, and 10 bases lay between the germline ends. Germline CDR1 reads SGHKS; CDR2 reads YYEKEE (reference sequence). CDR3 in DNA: TGTGCCAGCAGCTTGAACGCAGGGTACACTGAAGCTTTCTTT. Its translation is CASSLNAGYTEAFF.

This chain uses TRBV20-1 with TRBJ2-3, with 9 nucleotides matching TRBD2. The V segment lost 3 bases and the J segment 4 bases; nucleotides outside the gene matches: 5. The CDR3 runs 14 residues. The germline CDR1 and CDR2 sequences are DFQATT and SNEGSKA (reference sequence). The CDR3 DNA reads TGCAGTGCTAGTAGTAGCGGGAGTTCAGATACGCAGTATTTT. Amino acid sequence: CSASSSGSSDTQYF.

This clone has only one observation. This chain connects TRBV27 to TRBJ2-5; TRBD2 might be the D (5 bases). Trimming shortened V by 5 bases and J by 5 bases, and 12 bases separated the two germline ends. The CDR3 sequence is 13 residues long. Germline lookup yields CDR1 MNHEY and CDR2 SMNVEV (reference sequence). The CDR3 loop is CASSLYGGETQYF. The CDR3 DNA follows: TGTGCCAGCAGTCTCTACGGCGGGGAGACCCAGTACTTC.

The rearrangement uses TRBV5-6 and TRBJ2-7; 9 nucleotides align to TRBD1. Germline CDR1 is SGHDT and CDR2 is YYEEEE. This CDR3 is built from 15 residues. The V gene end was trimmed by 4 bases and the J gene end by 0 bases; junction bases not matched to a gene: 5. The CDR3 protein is CASSRTGARSYEQYF. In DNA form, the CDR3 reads TGTGCCAGCAGCCGGACAGGGGCGCGCTCCTACGAGCAGTACTTC.

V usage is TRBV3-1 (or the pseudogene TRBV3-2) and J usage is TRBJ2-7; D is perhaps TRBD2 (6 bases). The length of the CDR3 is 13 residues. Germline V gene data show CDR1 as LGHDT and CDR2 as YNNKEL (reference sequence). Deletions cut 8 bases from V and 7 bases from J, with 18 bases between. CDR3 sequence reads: CASGEWASVEQYF. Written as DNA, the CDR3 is TGTGCCAGCGGGGAGTGGGCTAGCGTTGAGCAGTACTTC.